A selection of T cell receptor beta chains follows, all from one sample in a study of cytotoxic CD8 clonotypes in ibrutinib-treated CLL. The table came from immunoSEQ multiplex PCR; TCRdb's copy has only in-frame clones and leaves some out. Of around 300,000 clones in the sample, about 77% were seen once. Sequences were derived from PBMCs, sampled before ibrutinib treatment. The origin of the receptors is a human donor with chronic lymphocytic leukemia. Both conserved end residues are part of each CDR3. A D gene is named only where the DNA matches it firmly. Only some rows state a clone size, as once, few, many or a class for expanded clones.

NA | TRBD1 | TRBJ1-2 | TRBV5-8 | CASSQPRGTGLFYGYTF | TGTGCCAGCAGTCAACCCCGCGGGACAGGGTTGTTCTATGGCTACACCTTC
NA | NA | TRBJ2-2 | TRBV5-1 | CASSLAPGTERTGELFF | TGCGCCAGCAGCTTGGCCCCCGGGACCGAGAGGACCGGGGAGCTGTTTTTT
once | NA | TRBJ2-5 | TRBV15 | CATSRDPGYQETQYF | TGTGCCACCAGCAGAGATCCGGGGTACCAAGAGACCCAGTACTTC
once | NA | TRBJ1-2 | TRBV30 | CAWSVRHGYTF | TGTGCCTGGAGTGTACGCCATGGCTACACCTTC
once | NA | TRBJ2-1 | TRBV5-6 | CASSSTLPGSLFF | TGTGCCAGCAGTTCTACTCTACCGGGATCGCTGTTCTTC
NA | NA | TRBJ1-5 | TRBV19 | CASGKGSINQPQHF | TGTGCCAGTGGGAAGGGGTCCATCAATCAGCCCCAGCATTTT
NA | NA | TRBJ1-2 | TRBV5-4 | CASSADRNYGYTF | TGTGCCAGCAGCGCCGACAGAAACTATGGCTACACCTTC
few | NA | TRBJ2-7 | TRBV27 | CASSFRLGPEQYF | TGTGCCAGCAGTTTCCGGTTGGGCCCCGAGCAGTACTTC
NA | NA | TRBJ1-2 | TRBV7-9 | CASSYPMGHQNYGYTF | TGTGCCAGCAGCTATCCCATGGGGCACCAGAACTATGGCTACACCTTC
NA | TRBD2 | TRBJ2-2 | TRBV6-6 | CASSYSHSGSPGELFF | TGTGCCAGCAGTTACAGTCATAGCGGGAGTCCCGGGGAGCTGTTTTTT
once | NA | TRBJ2-1 | TRBV2 | CASSGRVSSYNEQFF | TGTGCCAGCAGTGGACGGGTGAGCTCCTACAATGAGCAGTTCTTC
NA | TRBD2 | TRBJ2-7 | TRBV9 | CASSAGIAGMYEQYF | TGTGCCAGCAGCGCCGGGATAGCGGGAATGTACGAGCAGTACTTC
NA | NA | TRBJ2-3 | TRBV5-4 | CASSHGTYLDTQYF | TGTGCCAGCAGCCACGGGACTTATCTCGACACGCAGTATTTT
NA | NA | TRBJ2-7 | TRBV7-7 | CASSSGDPYEQYF | TGTGCTAGCAGCTCAGGGGATCCCTACGAGCAGTACTTC